This TCR beta chain was captured by sequencing in a study of neurological immune-mediated disorders. Study results and caveats: None of the CDR3 amino acid sequences of expanded clones recurred across subjects, suggesting private repertoires in all groups. The greatest TCR clonal expansion appeared in HTLV-1-associated myelopathy and the smallest, falling below healthy controls, in multiple sclerosis.

This CDR3 has 15 amino acids. V was trimmed by 7 bases and J by 2 bases, leaving 17 bases between them. Germline assignment: CDR1 SQVTM and CDR2 ANQGSEA. The cDNA was generated through 5'RACE incorporating 10-nucleotide random UMIs. TCRdb reprocessed the 5' RACE reads with MiXCR, giving one entry per CDR3 protein. The sample yields 30,000 or so distinct CDR3 sequences, under 5% seen once. The sample holds many counts of this clonotype. Its antigen is not known. The sorted libraries started from about a million CD4+ or CD8+ T cells. Sequencing was performed on CD4+ T cells from blood. The receptor comes from a middle-aged woman in good health. The chain couples TRBV29-1 to TRBJ1-4; no reliable D call. CDR3: CSASWNAGTNEKLFF. The CDR3, as DNA: TGCAGCGCCTCCTGGAACGCTGGGACTAATGAAAAACTGTTTTTT.